This T cell receptor (beta chain) stems from a study of blood T cell repertoires in COVID-19. Across the whole study: Samples came from the United States, Italy and Spain, spanning acute and convalescent COVID-19. The analysed material was cDNA or gDNA that came from T cells, B-cell-depleted T cells, or PBMCs.

In the source study's methods: From reference gene primer amplification, estimates of nucleated cell counts were derived. Clones were read by immunoSEQ multiplex PCR, and TCRdb kept only the in-frame ones, dropping some. The V and J calls and clone size were taken over from that table, and D and trimming were inferred from the DNA. The profile shows about 190,000 clones, approximately 91% of them singletons. The sequenced sample was peripheral blood. This TCR was sampled from a man aged 35-49 years with acute or convalescent COVID-19.

Here the CDR3 DNA reads TGTGCCAGCAGCTTCATACAGGAACCCCTCCACTTT. It specifies CASSFIQEPLHF. The J gene is TRBJ1-6, the V gene TRBV11-2; tentative D call: TRBD1 (5 bases). Germline V gene sequence: CDR1 SGHAT, CDR2 FQNNGV. Trimming stripped 3 bases from V and 12 bases from J, with 9 bases between. The CDR3 covers 12 residues.